These 17 T cell receptor beta chains were sequenced from one sample in a study of T cells in Graves' hyperthyroidism and ophthalmopathy. It was RNA transcripts that yielded the amplified TCR beta CDR3 regions. First-round RT-PCR targeting the TCR CDR3 was performed with the HTBI primer set. TCRdb re-called the multiplex PCR reads with MiXCR, one entry per CDR3 protein. The profile covers roughly 300,000 distinct CDR3 sequences, with less than 30% appearing a single time and about a quarter taken by the ten largest. The sequencing input was blood. The receptors stem from a man aged 35-49 years with Graves' hyperthyroidism that later progressed to Graves' ophthalmopathy.

This clonotype was seen ten or more times. The chain links TRBV24-1 to TRBJ2-7; 7 bases agree with TRBD1. Unmatched junction bases numbered 8, after V lost 2 bases and J lost 5 bases. CDR1 is KGHDR, CDR2 SFDVKD, per germline. This CDR3 is built from 15 residues. CDR3 in amino acids: CATSDSRQGFDEQYF. CDR3 DNA: TGTGCCACCAGTGATTCCCGACAGGGCTTCGACGAGCAGTACTTC.

In its sample, this clonotype was seen many times. The gene calls are TRBV12-3 or TRBV12-4 and TRBJ2-2, with 13 bases aligning to TRBD2. The CDR3 covers 18 residues. With 3 bases clipped from V and 5 bases from J, the junction kept 9 bases outside the gene matches. The CDR3 loop reads CASSFLGLAGVGTGELFF. The CDR3 region has the DNA TGTGCCAGCAGTTTCTTAGGACTAGCGGGAGTGGGGACCGGGGAGCTGTTTTTT.

This clonotype was found many times. The chain couples TRBV28 to TRBJ2-4, with D uncertain. V was cut by 5 bases and J by 5 bases, with 19 bases left in between. The CDR3 runs to 16 residues. CDR1 is MDHEN, CDR2 SYDVKM, per germline. In DNA form, the CDR3 reads TGTGCCAGCAGTCTCTCCCCGAGTCCGAGCCAAAACATTCAGTACTTC. Encoded protein: CASSLSPSPSQNIQYF.

This clonotype was observed many times. DNA for the CDR3: TGTGCCATCAGTGATTCTATCAATCAGCCCCAGCATTTT. It codes for CAISDSINQPQHF. The V and J genes are TRBV10-3 and TRBJ1-5, with D uncertain. The CDR3 contains 13 residues. Germline V gene sequence: CDR1 ENHRY, CDR2 SYGVKD. The V gene lost 3 bases and the J gene lost 3 bases, with 6 bases spanning the gap.

This clonotype was picked up many times. J is TRBJ2-5 and V is TRBV29-1; no firm D call. Germline loops: CDR1 SQVTM, CDR2 ANQGSEA. V was shortened by 2 bases and J by 4 bases, with 11 bases between the two germline ends. The CDR3 runs to 13 residues. CDR3 in amino acids: CSVERQEGETQYF. CDR3 in DNA: TGCAGCGTTGAACGGCAGGAAGGAGAGACCCAGTACTTC.

This clonotype was detected ten times or more. The chain recombines TRBV20-1 with TRBJ1-1; D remains ambiguous. Deletions cut 3 bases from V and 5 bases from J, with 7 bases between. The CDR3 runs 11 residues. CDR1 and CDR2 (germline): DFQATT, SNEGSKA (reference sequence). CDR3: CSARRRTEAFF. The CDR3 DNA follows: TGCAGTGCTAGGAGGCGGACTGAAGCTTTCTTT.

In its sample, this clonotype was seen many times. The V gene is TRBV30, the J gene TRBJ2-2, with 9 bases aligning to TRBD2. Germline V gene sequence: CDR1 GTSNPN, CDR2 SVGIG (reference sequence). CDR3 length: 14 amino acids. After removal of 6 bases from V and 2 bases from J, the junction contained 4 bases not matched to a gene. The CDR3 DNA sequence: TGTGCCTGTGGCGGGACTAGCAACACCGGGGAGCTGTTTTTT. It codes for CACGGTSNTGELFF.

The rearrangement links TRBV30 to TRBJ2-7; TRBD2 might be the D (7 bases). This CDR3 is built from 13 residues. Trimming pared 1 base from V and 6 bases from J, leaving 13 bases between. Germline CDR1 and CDR2: GTSNPN and SVGIG (reference sequence). The CDR3, as DNA: TGTGCCTGGAGTGCCCGGGGGGCGCTCGAGCAGTACTTC. Translating gives CAWSARGALEQYF.

This clonotype has at least ten counts. The chain uses TRBV9 and TRBJ1-5; D remains unclear. Germline CDR1 is SGDLS and CDR2 is YYNGEE. There are 13 residues in the CDR3. V lost 0 bases, J lost 5 bases, and 6 bases lay in between. DNA of the CDR3: TGTGCCAGCAGCGTAGGCACAGATCAGCCCCAGCATTTT. Amino acid sequence: CASSVGTDQPQHF.

At least ten counts were recorded for this clonotype. This chain joins TRBV7-8 and TRBJ1-2; D is perhaps TRBD1 (5 bases). V lost 1 base to trimming and J lost 4 bases, with 16 bases between them. CDR1 and CDR2 from the germline V gene are SGHVS and FQNEAQ. The CDR3 totals 16 residues. CDR3 DNA sequence: TGTGCCAGCAGCTTAGTCCCAGGCCCGGGGACCTATGGCTACACCTTC. This translates into CASSLVPGPGTYGYTF.

This clonotype was detected many times. The rearrangement joins TRBV12-3 or TRBV12-4 to TRBJ1-5; no clear D gene. V lost 7 bases and J 1 base, leaving 8 bases between the germline ends. This CDR3 has 13 residues. DNA of the CDR3: TGTGCCAGCACCGCCAACAGCAATCAGCCCCAGCATTTT. Its protein is CASTANSNQPQHF.

This clonotype was counted at least ten times. This chain joins TRBV30 and TRBJ2-2; weak D call: TRBD1 (8 bases). The V end lost 2 bases, the J end lost 7 bases, and 14 bases lay between the germline ends. The CDR3 is 14 residues long. Germline V CDR1 and CDR2: GTSNPN, SVGIG (reference sequence). This CDR3 is CAWSLADRVGELFF. The DNA for the CDR3 is TGTGCCTGGAGTCTAGCGGACAGGGTCGGGGAGCTGTTTTTT.

V and J are TRBV6-1 and TRBJ1-1; D remains ambiguous. V was trimmed by 6 bases and J by 1 base, leaving 9 bases between them. The germline V gene has CDR1 MNHNS and CDR2 SASEGT. The CDR3 contains 13 residues. The CDR3 loop is CASSIRQNTEAFF. CDR3 coding DNA: TGTGCCAGCAGCATTCGGCAGAACACTGAAGCTTTCTTT.

This chain links TRBV6-2 or TRBV6-3 with TRBJ2-7; a possible D gene is TRBD2 (6 bases). V lost 2 bases and J 6 bases, leaving 14 bases between the germline ends. The CDR3 contains 14 residues. In germline, CDR1 is MNHEY, CDR2 SVGEGT. The DNA of the CDR3 is TGTGCCAGCAGTTACCAGGGACTTACTCCCGAGCAGTACTTC. As protein: CASSYQGLTPEQYF.

This chain joins TRBV19 and TRBJ1-2; D ambiguous. The CDR3 contains 14 residues. The germline V gene has CDR1 LNHDA and CDR2 SQIVND (reference sequence). V was pared by 1 base and J by 4 bases, with 10 bases between. Here the CDR3 DNA reads TGTGCCAGTAGTATAGTGAGCAACATCTATGGCTACACCTTC. This sequence encodes CASSIVSNIYGYTF.

This clonotype was picked up many times. V is TRBV15 and J is TRBJ1-2; unclear D gene. CDR3 size: 16 residues. Trimming removed 0 bases at V and 4 bases at J, with 15 bases between. CDR1 and CDR2 (germline): LNHNV, YYDKDF (reference sequence). The CDR3 DNA reads TGTGCCACCAGCAGAGATTGGGCAGGAACCCTCTATGGCTACACCTTC. This translates into CATSRDWAGTLYGYTF.

The genes are TRBV6-2 or TRBV6-3 and TRBJ2-4, with 7 bases identical to TRBD1. This CDR3 spans 15 amino acids. Germline values: CDR1 MNHEY, CDR2 SVGEGT. V lost 3 bases and J lost 1; bases outside the gene matches: 3. The CDR3 reads CASSYPTGAKNIQYF. Written as DNA, the CDR3 is TGTGCCAGCAGTTATCCGACAGGGGCCAAAAACATTCAGTACTTC.